This record covers a single TCR beta chain. What it binds is not known. This entry comes from a study of OX40 agonist ivuxolimab in advanced cancers. At the level of the study: A male proportion of 82.7% was recorded, with mean age approximately 57 years and range 23 to 79. Overall study results and limits: Blood T cells, both CD4+ and CD8+, expanded clonally by week 6 at 0.1 to 3.0 mg/kg.

Sequencing was performed with immunoSEQ multiplex PCR; in TCRdb, only in-frame clones are kept and a portion is missing. Among about 46,000 clones, 82% were seen once, and the ten largest hold around 2%. From germline, CDR1 is SGHRS and CDR2 YFSETQ. The ends were cut back, 2 bases at V and 3 bases at J, with 7 bases in the middle. This CDR3 has 13 residues. The chain carries TRBV5-1 and TRBJ2-3; D tentatively fits TRBD1 or TRBD2 (5 bases each). This TCR came from an adult with an advanced solid tumor such as melanoma, head and neck, liver or kidney cancer. Specimen: CD4+ or CD8+ T cells sorted from blood, collected in a trial of the OX40 agonist ivuxolimab. CDR3 DNA sequence: TGCGCCAGCAGCTTCAGGGAGACAGATACGCAGTATTTT. Translating gives CASSFRETDTQYF.